This T cell receptor (beta chain) originates from a study of human T cells and chemical hapten exposure. Study-wide results and caveats: Because they had alopecia, donors may respond immunologically unlike healthy people.

TCRdb re-called the RACE reads with MiXCR, one entry per CDR3 protein. The sample lists 380,000 or so distinct CDR3 sequences, approximately 4.4% occurring once. With V trimmed by 9 bases and J by 5 bases, 10 bases remained unmatched. The CDR3 has 14 residues. With regard to this clonotype: Its target is unknown.

Noted time point: patch test 1, 2 weeks after DPC sensitization. As for treatment: therapeutic diphenylcyclopropenone sensitization with weekly scalp DPC. Ahead of each patch test application, blood was drawn. The TCR originated in a woman aged 45-59 years with alopecia areata. Some clones in this sample may be carry-over from other donors' samples. The genes are TRBV12-3 or TRBV12-4 and TRBJ2-7; 10 positions match TRBD1. Source: whole blood, taken in connection with sensitization to the hapten diphenylcyclopropenone (DPC). The CDR3 sequence is CASFGGTGDDEQYF. The CDR3 DNA reads as TGTGCCAGTTTTGGGGGGACAGGGGACGACGAGCAGTACTTC.